This is a list of T cell receptor beta chains from one sample in a study of blood T cell repertoires in COVID-19. The assay was immunoSEQ multiplex PCR, and TCRdb's table has in-frame clones only and misses some. The sample shows 350,000 to 450,000 clones, around nine tenths of them seen only once. Sequencing was carried out using peripheral blood. Receptors originate from a woman in her 40s with COVID-19, enrolled during active disease. The CDR3 runs from the conserved cysteine through the conserved F or W. Each record gives: J gene, clone size, D gene, V gene, CDR3 DNA, CDR3 protein. The D gene is left open where the match is weak. Rows may omit the clone size; those that give it use once, few, many or a size class.

J: TRBJ2-7
size: .
D: .
V: TRBV4-3
DNA: TGCGCCAGCAGCCAAGATCCAGGACAGCAACCGTCGGAGCAGTACTTC
CDR3: CASSQDPGQQPSEQYF

J: TRBJ2-2
size: .
D: .
V: TRBV10-3
DNA: TGTGCCATCAGTGACCCCGCAGGGACGAACACCGGGGAGCTGTTTTTT
CDR3: CAISDPAGTNTGELFF

J: TRBJ1-5
size: once
D: TRBD1
V: TRBV6-1
DNA: TGTGCCAGCAGTGAAGCGCTTAGGCAGGGGGCCTCCAATCAGCCCCAGCATTTT
CDR3: CASSEALRQGASNQPQHF

J: TRBJ2-1
size: .
D: TRBD1
V: TRBV6-4
DNA: TGTGCCAGCAGCTTGGACAGGGTCTCCTACAATGAGCAGTTCTTC
CDR3: CASSLDRVSYNEQFF

J: TRBJ2-5
size: .
D: .
V: TRBV5-4
DNA: TGTGCCAGCAGCTCTTTCCCGGAGACCCAGTACTTC
CDR3: CASSSFPETQYF

J: TRBJ2-7
size: once
D: TRBD2
V: TRBV5-1
DNA: TGCGCCAGCAGCTTGAGCGGGAGTTCCTACGAGCAGTACTTC
CDR3: CASSLSGSSYEQYF

J: TRBJ1-2
size: .
D: .
V: TRBV4-3
DNA: TGCGCCAGCAGCCAAGGCTTAAGGACAAATGGCTACACCTTC
CDR3: CASSQGLRTNGYTF

J: TRBJ1-2
size: .
D: .
V: TRBV28
DNA: TGTGCCAGCAGCTCCGTTGTCGGTGGCTACACCTTC
CDR3: CASSSVVGGYTF

J: TRBJ1-1
size: once
D: TRBD1
V: TRBV9
DNA: TGTGCCAGCAGCGTAGCTACAGGGGGGGTTGAAGCTTTCTTT
CDR3: CASSVATGGVEAFF

J: TRBJ2-2
size: .
D: .
V: TRBV28
DNA: TGTGCCAGCAGCTTGCTACAAACAGGGAAGTTAGGGGAGCTGTTTTTT
CDR3: CASSLLQTGKLGELFF

J: TRBJ1-2
size: .
D: TRBD1
V: TRBV24-1
DNA: TGTGCCACCAGCCGAGGGGAACCGACAGGGTTTGGAGGCTACACCTTC
CDR3: CATSRGEPTGFGGYTF

J: TRBJ1-3
size: .
D: .
V: TRBV23-1
DNA: TGCGCCAGCGGACCTTGGACGAGGAGGGTTGGAAACACCATATATTTT
CDR3: CASGPWTRRVGNTIYF

J: TRBJ2-1
size: .
D: .
V: TRBV12-5
DNA: TGTGCTAGTGGACCCGGGGGGCGGGAGTCGGATGAGCAGTTCTTC
CDR3: CASGPGGRESDEQFF

J: TRBJ2-5
size: once
D: TRBD1
V: TRBV11-2
DNA: TGTGCCAGCAGCGTTCAGGACAGGGGACAAGAGACCCAGTACTTC
CDR3: CASSVQDRGQETQYF

J: TRBJ2-1
size: .
D: .
V: TRBV3-1/TRBV3-2
DNA: TGTGCCAGCAGCCAAGTTACATATGAGCAGTTCTTC
CDR3: CASSQVTYEQFF

J: TRBJ1-2
size: .
D: TRBD1
V: TRBV28
DNA: TGTGCCAGCAGTTCCGACAGGGGCCTTACCTATGGCTACACCTTC
CDR3: CASSSDRGLTYGYTF

J: TRBJ2-5
size: .
D: .
V: TRBV30
DNA: TGTGCTCAAACAGGGTTAGAGACCCAGTACTTC
CDR3: CAQTGLETQYF

J: TRBJ1-1
size: once
D: TRBD1
V: TRBV6-5
DNA: TGTGCCAGCAGTTACAAAGGACAGGGAAACACTGAAGCTTTCTTT
CDR3: CASSYKGQGNTEAFF

J: TRBJ2-1
size: .
D: TRBD2
V: TRBV7-2
DNA: TGTGCCAGCAGCTTTCGACTAGCGGGTAACAATGAGCAGTTCTTC
CDR3: CASSFRLAGNNEQFF

J: TRBJ1-2
size: .
D: .
V: TRBV30
DNA: TGTGCCTGGAGCGTTCAGGGGCCGAGCTATGGCTACACCTTC
CDR3: CAWSVQGPSYGYTF

J: TRBJ1-2
size: .
D: TRBD1
V: TRBV6-6
DNA: TGTGCCAGCAGTTACTCGACAGGGGGCTATGGCTACACCTTC
CDR3: CASSYSTGGYGYTF

J: TRBJ1-1
size: .
D: .
V: TRBV6-2/TRBV6-3
DNA: TGTGCCAGCAGTTACAGGGGTAAGGGGAACACTGAAGCTTTCTTT
CDR3: CASSYRGKGNTEAFF

J: TRBJ1-5
size: .
D: TRBD1
V: TRBV18
DNA: TGTGCCAGCTCACAGGGACAGGATAATCAGCCCCAGCATTTT
CDR3: CASSQGQDNQPQHF

J: TRBJ2-7
size: once
D: TRBD2
V: TRBV5-1
DNA: TGCGCCAGCAGGACTAGCGGCGGTTACGAGCAGTACTTC
CDR3: CASRTSGGYEQYF

J: TRBJ1-1
size: .
D: .
V: TRBV6-2/TRBV6-3
DNA: TGTGCCAGCAGTTACTCGGGGACCCGGGGGGCTGAAGCTTTCTTT
CDR3: CASSYSGTRGAEAFF

J: TRBJ1-1
size: .
D: .
V: TRBV19
DNA: TGTGCCAGTCGACCCCGGGGGGTGGGGACTGAAGCTTTCTTT
CDR3: CASRPRGVGTEAFF

J: TRBJ2-5
size: .
D: .
V: TRBV18
DNA: TGTGCCAGCTCACCACCCAAAGGGGTGGAAGAGACCCAGTACTTC
CDR3: CASSPPKGVEETQYF

J: TRBJ2-3
size: .
D: TRBD1
V: TRBV4-1
DNA: TGCGCCAGCAGCCAAACTTACTCGGGACAGAGCACAGATACGCAGTATTTT
CDR3: CASSQTYSGQSTDTQYF

J: TRBJ1-2
size: .
D: .
V: TRBV20-1
DNA: TGCAGTGCTTTCGGAGGTGGCTACACCTTC
CDR3: CSAFGGGYTF

J: TRBJ1-1
size: once
D: .
V: TRBV28
DNA: TGTGCCAGCAGTTTAAGGCGCGAGGGGGCTGAAGCTTTCTTT
CDR3: CASSLRREGAEAFF